This section outlines one TCR beta chain sequence together with its context. These data come from a study of T cell changes during pregnancy in multiple sclerosis. CDR3 size: 17 residues. CDR1 and CDR2 from the germline V gene are SGHRS and YFSETQ. Losses at the gene ends were 3 bases for V and 3 bases for J; bases not matched to a gene: 13. Produced via immunoSEQ multiplex PCR; TCRdb's table is partial and in-frame only. The data contain 35,000 to 45,000 clones, approximately 88% of them singletons. The TCR originated in a female donor with multiple sclerosis, enrolled in a pregnancy study. The gene calls are TRBV5-1 and TRBJ2-5, with TRBD1 matching over 8 bases. Sequencing used CD4+ T cells from peripheral blood mononuclear cells, obtained in the first trimester of pregnancy. For the CDR3, the DNA is TGCGCCAGCAGCTCTACTACTTGGACAGGGATAGAAGAGACCCAGTACTTC. Translation gives CASSSTTWTGIEETQYF.